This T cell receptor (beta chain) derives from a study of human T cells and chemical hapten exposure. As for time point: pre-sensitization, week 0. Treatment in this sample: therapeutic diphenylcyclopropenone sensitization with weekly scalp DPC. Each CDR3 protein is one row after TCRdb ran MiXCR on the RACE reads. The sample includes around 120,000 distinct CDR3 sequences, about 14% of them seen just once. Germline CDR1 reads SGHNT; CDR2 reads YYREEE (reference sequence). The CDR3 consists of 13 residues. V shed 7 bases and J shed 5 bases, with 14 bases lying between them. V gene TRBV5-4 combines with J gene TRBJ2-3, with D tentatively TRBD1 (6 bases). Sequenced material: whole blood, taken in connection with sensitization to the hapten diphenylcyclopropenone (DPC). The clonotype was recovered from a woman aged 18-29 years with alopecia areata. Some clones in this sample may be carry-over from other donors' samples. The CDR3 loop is CASGQGRRDTQYF. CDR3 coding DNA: TGTGCCAGCGGTCAGGGGCGGAGAGATACGCAGTATTTT.